This T cell receptor (beta chain) originates from a study of Ad26.COV2.S vaccination and SARS-CoV-2 variants. Overall study: Doses of Ad26.COV2.S were injected into muscle once or twice, 56 days apart.

This clone was seen only a few times. The antigen remains undetermined. Other DNA sequences in this specimen translate into the identical CDR3. This CDR3 has 14 amino acids. Trimming took 3 bases from V and 0 from J, leaving 9 bases between them. CDR1 and CDR2 from the germline V gene are LNHDA and SQIVND (reference sequence). Some clones are missing from TCRdb's copy, which holds only in-frame ones; the method was immunoSEQ multiplex PCR. The table records 400,000 to 450,000 clones, about 93% of them present only once. The treatment here: around 19 received Ad26.COV2.S at low or high dose, single or two shots; five or six received placebo; per-sample allocation not given. Each sample was drawn 63 days after the first injection (of vaccine or placebo). Broader study findings: Total T cell responses were possibly underestimated by TCR breadth and depth analyses. Among vaccine recipients, spike-specific TCR breadth exceeded that of placebo recipients.

The chain couples TRBV19 to TRBJ2-7, with D uncertain. Sequencing used peripheral blood, obtained in a trial of Ad26.COV2.S vaccine versus placebo. This receptor was taken from a person between 18 and 65 years old who received the Ad26.COV2.S COVID-19 vaccine or a placebo. The CDR3 DNA follows: TGTGCCAGTAGTATCGGAAGGGACTCCTACGAGCAGTACTTC. As protein: CASSIGRDSYEQYF. The whole variable domain, filled in from reference TRBV19 and TRBJ2-7, reads DGGITQSPKYLFRKEGQNVTLSCEQNLNHDAMYWYRQDPGQGLRLIYYSQIVNDFQKGDIAEGYSVSREKKESFPLTVTSAQKNPTAFYLCASSIGRDSYEQYFGPGTRLTVT.